A selection of T cell receptor beta chains follows, all from one sample in a study of control samples from healthy donors and cancer patients. TCRdb's table, derived via immunoSEQ multiplex PCR, lists solely in-frame clones and lacks some. The data show roughly 80,000 clones, roughly 90% seen once. Sequenced input: blood. These receptors were obtained from a man aged 50 to 59 in good health. Both conserved end residues are part of each CDR3. The D gene is left open where the match is weak. The listing skips clone size in some rows; elsewhere it reads once, few, many or a size class.

clone size: -
D gene: TRBD2
J gene: TRBJ2-5
V gene: TRBV7-9
CDR3 protein: CASSPRGGAGETQYF
CDR3 DNA: TGTGCCAGCAGCCCCCGCGGGGGGGCTGGTGAGACCCAGTACTTC

clone size: -
D gene: -
J gene: TRBJ2-5
V gene: TRBV19
CDR3 protein: CASSSTGGQETQYF
CDR3 DNA: TGTGCCAGTAGTTCCACCGGGGGCCAAGAGACCCAGTACTTC

clone size: -
D gene: TRBD1
J gene: TRBJ2-5
V gene: TRBV5-4
CDR3 protein: CASSLQGTAETQYF
CDR3 DNA: TGTGCCAGCAGCTTACAGGGGACCGCGGAGACCCAGTACTTC

clone size: -
D gene: -
J gene: TRBJ1-1
V gene: TRBV15
CDR3 protein: CATSRVQGAPEAFF
CDR3 DNA: TGTGCCACCAGCAGAGTTCAAGGAGCCCCTGAAGCTTTCTTT

clone size: -
D gene: TRBD1
J gene: TRBJ2-2
V gene: TRBV29-1
CDR3 protein: CSVWTGGFAGELFF
CDR3 DNA: TGCAGCGTTTGGACAGGGGGCTTCGCCGGGGAGCTGTTTTTT

clone size: -
D gene: -
J gene: TRBJ1-3
V gene: TRBV19
CDR3 protein: CASTPGGAGGNTIYF
CDR3 DNA: TGTGCCAGTACCCCTGGGGGGGCTGGTGGAAACACCATATATTTT

clone size: once
D gene: TRBD1
J gene: TRBJ2-5
V gene: TRBV7-9
CDR3 protein: CASSFRGPQETQYF
CDR3 DNA: TGTGCCAGCAGCTTCAGGGGGCCCCAAGAGACCCAGTACTTC

clone size: -
D gene: -
J gene: TRBJ2-5
V gene: TRBV9
CDR3 protein: CASSATPGKETQYF
CDR3 DNA: TGTGCCAGCAGCGCGACTCCGGGGAAAGAGACCCAGTACTTC

clone size: -
D gene: -
J gene: TRBJ1-3
V gene: TRBV10-2
CDR3 protein: CASSSDRVGNTIYF
CDR3 DNA: TGCGCCAGCAGTTCTGATAGGGTTGGAAACACCATATATTTT

clone size: few
D gene: -
J gene: TRBJ1-2
V gene: TRBV5-6
CDR3 protein: CASSWEGGPQYGYTF
CDR3 DNA: TGTGCCAGCAGCTGGGAGGGGGGGCCTCAGTATGGCTACACCTTC